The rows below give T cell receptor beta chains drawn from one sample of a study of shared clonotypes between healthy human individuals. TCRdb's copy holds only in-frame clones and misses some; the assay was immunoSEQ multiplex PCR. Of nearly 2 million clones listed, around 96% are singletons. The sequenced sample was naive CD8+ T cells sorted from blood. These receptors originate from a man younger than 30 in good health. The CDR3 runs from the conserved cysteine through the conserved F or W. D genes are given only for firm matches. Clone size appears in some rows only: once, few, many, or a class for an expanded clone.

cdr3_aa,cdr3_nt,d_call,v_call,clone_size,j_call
CASSLEGGNTEAFF,TGCGCCAGCAGCTTGGAAGGGGGAAACACTGAAGCTTTCTTT,-,TRBV5-1,once,TRBJ1-1
CAWSGTGASTDTQYF,TGTGCCTGGAGCGGGACAGGGGCTAGCACAGATACGCAGTATTTT,TRBD1,TRBV30,once,TRBJ2-3
CASLSRTGSGNTIYF,TGTGCCAGCCTCTCAAGGACAGGGTCGGGAAACACCATATATTTT,TRBD1,TRBV11-1,-,TRBJ1-3
CASSRDSDLLWETQYF,TGTGCCAGCAGCCGGGACAGTGATTTACTCTGGGAGACCCAGTACTTC,TRBD1,TRBV5-6,-,TRBJ2-5
CASSRDMASYEQYF,TGCGCCAGCAGCCGGGACATGGCCTCTTACGAGCAGTACTTC,-,TRBV4-1,-,TRBJ2-7
CASSLSGPYNEQFF,TGTGCCAGCAGCCTTAGCGGACCCTACAATGAGCAGTTCTTC,-,TRBV7-2,-,TRBJ2-1
CASSSSGQVYGYTF,TGTGCCAGCAGTTCTTCCGGACAGGTCTATGGCTACACCTTC,TRBD1,TRBV6-5,-,TRBJ1-2
CASSQGPNTEAFF,TGCGCCAGCAGCCAAGGCCCGAACACTGAAGCTTTCTTT,-,TRBV4-1,once,TRBJ1-1
CASSPSAYYSYNSPLHF,TGTGCCAGCTCACCTTCAGCCTACTACTCCTATAATTCACCCCTCCACTTT,-,TRBV18,-,TRBJ1-6
CASSQELAGEGSQETQYF,TGCGCCAGCAGCCAAGAACTAGCGGGAGAGGGAAGCCAAGAGACCCAGTACTTC,TRBD2,TRBV4-3,-,TRBJ2-5
CASSLTSASSYEQYF,TGTGCCAGCAGCTTGACTAGCGCCTCCTCCTACGAGCAGTACTTC,TRBD2,TRBV5-5,-,TRBJ2-7
CASSQDWTDYNSPLHF,TGCGCCAGCAGCCAAGATTGGACGGACTATAATTCACCCCTCCACTTT,-,TRBV4-3,few,TRBJ1-6
CASSHSLTNYGYTF,TGTGCCAGCAGCCACAGCCTTACTAACTATGGCTACACCTTC,-,TRBV9,-,TRBJ1-2
CASSSQDRSADF,TGTGCCAGTAGTTCGCAGGACAGGTCGGCTGATTTT,TRBD1,TRBV19,-,TRBJ1-3
CASSVGSGLPSHEQYF,TGTGCCAGCAGCGTAGGCTCGGGGCTCCCGAGCCACGAGCAGTACTTC,-,TRBV9,-,TRBJ2-7
CASSIENTGELFF,TGTGCCAGCAGTATCGAAAACACCGGGGAGCTGTTTTTT,-,TRBV27,-,TRBJ2-2
CASSEGQGPDTQYF,TGTGCCAGCAGCGAGGGACAGGGGCCCGATACGCAGTATTTT,TRBD1,TRBV13,-,TRBJ2-3
CASSPDRADTQYF,TGTGCCAGCAGCCCGGATCGAGCAGATACGCAGTATTTT,-,TRBV5-4,-,TRBJ2-3
CASSAWDSGVQGYTF,TGTGCCAGCAGCGCCTGGGACAGCGGGGTACAAGGCTACACCTTC,TRBD1,TRBV13,-,TRBJ1-2
CASSPWAGDNQPQHF,TGTGCCAGCAGCCCTTGGGCGGGGGACAATCAGCCCCAGCATTTT,-,TRBV7-6,-,TRBJ1-5
CASSLSTLGETQYF,TGTGCCAGCAGCTTAAGTACCTTAGGGGAGACCCAGTACTTC,-,TRBV7-9,-,TRBJ2-5
CASILQGINYGYTF,TGTGCCAGCATTCTCCAGGGGATAAACTATGGCTACACCTTC,-,TRBV6-1,-,TRBJ1-2
CASSPEAGGRREQYF,TGTGCCAGCAGCCCGGAGGCGGGAGGGCGTCGCGAGCAGTACTTC,TRBD2,TRBV5-4,-,TRBJ2-7